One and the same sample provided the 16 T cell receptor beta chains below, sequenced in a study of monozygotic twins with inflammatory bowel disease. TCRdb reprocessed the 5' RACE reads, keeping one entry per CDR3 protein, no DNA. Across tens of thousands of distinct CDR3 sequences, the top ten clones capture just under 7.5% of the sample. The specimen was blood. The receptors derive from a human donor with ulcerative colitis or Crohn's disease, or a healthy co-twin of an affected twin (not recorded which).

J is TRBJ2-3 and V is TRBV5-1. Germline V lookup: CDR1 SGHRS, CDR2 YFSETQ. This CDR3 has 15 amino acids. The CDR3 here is CASSLAMSDTDTQYF. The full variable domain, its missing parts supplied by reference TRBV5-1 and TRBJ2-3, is KAGVTQTPRYLIKTRGQQVTLSCSPISGHRSVSWYQQTPGQGLQFLFEYFSETQRNKGNFPGRFSGRQFSNSRSEMNVSTLELGDSALYLCASSLAMSDTDTQYFGPGTRLTVL.

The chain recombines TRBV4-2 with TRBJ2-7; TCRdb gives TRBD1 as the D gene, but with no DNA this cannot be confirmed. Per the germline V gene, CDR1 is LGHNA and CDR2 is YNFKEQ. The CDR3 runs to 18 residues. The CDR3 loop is CASSQAVQTGGLIHEQYF.

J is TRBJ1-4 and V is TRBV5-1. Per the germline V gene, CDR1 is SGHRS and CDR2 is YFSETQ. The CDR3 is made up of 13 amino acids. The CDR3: CASSLSGDEKLFF. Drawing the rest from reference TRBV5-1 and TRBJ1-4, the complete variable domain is KAGVTQTPRYLIKTRGQQVTLSCSPISGHRSVSWYQQTPGQGLQFLFEYFSETQRNKGNFPGRFSGRQFSNSRSEMNVSTLELGDSALYLCASSLSGDEKLFFGSGTQLSVL.

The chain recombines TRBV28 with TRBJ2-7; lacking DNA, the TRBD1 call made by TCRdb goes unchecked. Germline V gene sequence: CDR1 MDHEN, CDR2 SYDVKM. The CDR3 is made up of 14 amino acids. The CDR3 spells CASSSPTGQKEQYF.

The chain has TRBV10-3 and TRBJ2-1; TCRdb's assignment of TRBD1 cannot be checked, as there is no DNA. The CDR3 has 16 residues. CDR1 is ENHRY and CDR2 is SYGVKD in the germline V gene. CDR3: CAISVRGQGTYNEQFF.

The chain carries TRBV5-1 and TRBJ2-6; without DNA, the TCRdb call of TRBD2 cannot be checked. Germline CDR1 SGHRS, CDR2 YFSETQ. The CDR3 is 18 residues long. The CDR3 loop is CASSSRMAGTSGANVLTF.

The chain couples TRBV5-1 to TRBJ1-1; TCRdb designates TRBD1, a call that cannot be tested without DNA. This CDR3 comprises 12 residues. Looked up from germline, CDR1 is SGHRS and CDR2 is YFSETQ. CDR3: CASRGGNTEAFF. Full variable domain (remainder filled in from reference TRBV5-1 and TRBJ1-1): KAGVTQTPRYLIKTRGQQVTLSCSPISGHRSVSWYQQTPGQGLQFLFEYFSETQRNKGNFPGRFSGRQFSNSRSEMNVSTLELGDSALYLCASRGGNTEAFFGQGTRLTVV.

The CDR3 is CASRDMNTEAFF. This chain connects TRBV6-5 to TRBJ1-1. Germline V gene data show CDR1 as MNHEY and CDR2 as SVGAGI. The CDR3 extends over 12 amino acids.

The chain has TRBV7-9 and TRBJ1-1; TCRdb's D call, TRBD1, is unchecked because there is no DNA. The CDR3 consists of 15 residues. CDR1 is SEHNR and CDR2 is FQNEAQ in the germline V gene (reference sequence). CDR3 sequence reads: CASSPPGGAGGEAFF.

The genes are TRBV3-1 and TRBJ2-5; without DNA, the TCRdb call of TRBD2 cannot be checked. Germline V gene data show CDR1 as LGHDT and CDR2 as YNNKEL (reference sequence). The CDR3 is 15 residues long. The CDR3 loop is CASSRRGGAQETQYF.

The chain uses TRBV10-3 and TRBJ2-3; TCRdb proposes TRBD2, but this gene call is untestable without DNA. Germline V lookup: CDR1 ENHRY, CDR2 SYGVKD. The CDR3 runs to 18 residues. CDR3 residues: CAISLPLTSGGLTDTQYF.

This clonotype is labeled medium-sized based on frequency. The CDR3 here is CASSSGVSQYF. The rearrangement joins TRBV11-2 to TRBJ2-3; TCRdb designates TRBD1, a call that cannot be tested without DNA. Per the germline V gene, CDR1 is SGHAT and CDR2 is FQNNGV. The CDR3 spans 11 residues. Combining the CDR3 with reference TRBV11-2 and TRBJ2-3 gives the whole variable domain EAGVAQSPRYKIIEKRQSVAFWCNPISGHATLYWYQQILGQGPKLLIQFQNNGVVDDSQLPKDRFSAERLKGVDSTLKIQPAKLEDSAVYLCASSSGVSQYFGPGTRLTVL.

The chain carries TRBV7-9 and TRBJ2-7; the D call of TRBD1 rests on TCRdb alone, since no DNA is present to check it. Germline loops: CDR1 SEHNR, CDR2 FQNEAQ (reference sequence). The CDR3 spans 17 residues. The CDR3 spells CASSSIAGGRSSYEQYF. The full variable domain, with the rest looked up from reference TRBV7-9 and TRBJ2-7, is DTGVSQNPRHKITKRGQNVTFRCDPISEHNRLYWYRQTLGQGPEFLTYFQNEAQLEKSRLLSDRFSAERPKGSFSTLEIQRTEQGDSAMYLCASSSIAGGRSSYEQYFGPGTRLTVT.

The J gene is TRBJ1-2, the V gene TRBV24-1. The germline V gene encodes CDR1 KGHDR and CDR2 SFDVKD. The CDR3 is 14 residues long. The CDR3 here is CATSDLRKTYGYTF.

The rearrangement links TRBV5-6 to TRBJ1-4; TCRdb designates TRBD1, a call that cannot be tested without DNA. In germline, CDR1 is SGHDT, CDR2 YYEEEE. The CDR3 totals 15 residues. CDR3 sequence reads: CASSSTGGAGEKLFF.

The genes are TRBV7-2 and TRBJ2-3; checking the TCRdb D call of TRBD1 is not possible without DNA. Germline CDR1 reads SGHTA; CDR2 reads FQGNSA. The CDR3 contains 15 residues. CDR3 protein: CASSLVAGRTDTQYF. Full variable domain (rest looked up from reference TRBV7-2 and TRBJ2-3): GAGVSQSPSNKVTEKGKDVELRCDPISGHTALYWYRQSLGQGLEFLIYFQGNSAPDKSGLPSDRFSAERTGGSVSTLTIQRTQQEDSAVYLCASSLVAGRTDTQYFGPGTRLTVL.